Each of the 23 T cell receptor beta chains below was sequenced from the same sample in a study of shared clonotypes between healthy human individuals. Naive CD8 cells were CD45RO-negative, positively selected for CCR7, excluding terminally differentiated effector memory CD45RA+ cells. Here immunoSEQ multiplex PCR was the method, and the copy in TCRdb shows in-frame clones only, minus some. The table includes hundreds of thousands of clones, around 93% detected once. Sequencing was done on a sample of naive CD8+ T cells sorted from blood. Receptors were obtained from a man aged 25-45 years in good health.

The chain carries TRBV7-2 and TRBJ2-1, with 10 bases that match TRBD1. The germline V gene encodes CDR1 SGHTA and CDR2 FQGNSA. V trimming: 5 bases; J trimming: 7 bases; junction bases outside the gene matches: 8. CDR3 length: 15 residues. The CDR3 loop reads CASSNPGGQGNEQFF. The CDR3 region has the DNA TGTGCCAGCAGCAACCCAGGGGGACAGGGGAATGAGCAGTTCTTC.

The chain carries TRBV11-2 and TRBJ1-2; D is undetermined. From germline, CDR1 is SGHAT and CDR2 FQNNGV. The CDR3 length is 11 residues. Between the trimmed V and J ends, which lost 5 bases and 8 bases, there was a span of 9 bases. This CDR3 is CASSQRLGYTF. In DNA, the CDR3 is TGTGCCAGCAGCCAACGATTGGGCTACACCTTC. Complete variable domain (other parts from reference TRBV11-2 and TRBJ1-2): EAGVAQSPRYKIIEKRQSVAFWCNPISGHATLYWYQQILGQGPKLLIQFQNNGVVDDSQLPKDRFSAERLKGVDSTLKIQPAKLEDSAVYLCASSQRLGYTFGSGTRLTVV.

The chain is built from TRBV10-2 and TRBJ1-2, with 7 bases identical to TRBD1. Per germline, CDR1 WSHSY and CDR2 SAAADI. The V segment lost 6 bases and the J segment 0 bases; nucleotides outside the gene matches: 10. The CDR3 loop spans 16 amino acids. The CDR3 region has the DNA TGCGCCAGCAGCGCCTGGATGGACAGGACTAACTATGGCTACACCTTC. Translated: CASSAWMDRTNYGYTF.

The gene calls are TRBV11-1 and TRBJ1-1; D is perhaps TRBD1 (6 bases). The CDR3 runs 14 residues. Germline assignment: CDR1 SGHAT and CDR2 FQDESV (reference sequence). The V end lost 7 bases, the J end lost 4 bases, and 16 bases lay between the germline ends. CDR3: CASIHPKGGTEAFF. DNA for the CDR3: TGTGCCAGCATCCATCCGAAAGGGGGCACTGAAGCTTTCTTT.

This clone showed up just once. The rearrangement uses TRBV30 and TRBJ2-1, with 13 positions matching TRBD2. The CDR3 is 22 residues long. Germline V gene lookup returns CDR1 GTSNPN and CDR2 SVGIG (reference sequence). The V and J ends lost 0 bases and 8 bases, in that order; junction bases with no gene match: 25. This CDR3 is CAWSVRSGVRDRGLAGIHEQFF. Here the CDR3 DNA reads TGTGCCTGGAGTGTACGTTCTGGGGTCCGGGACAGGGGACTAGCGGGAATCCATGAGCAGTTCTTC.

The gene calls are TRBV19 and TRBJ2-7; D not resolved. The CDR3 is 13 residues long. Trimming took off 7 bases at V and 1 base at J, with 11 bases between the two ends. The germline V gene encodes CDR1 LNHDA and CDR2 SQIVND (reference sequence). CDR3 in DNA: TGTGCCAGTAACCGAGGCGTTTCCTACGAGCAGTACTTC. This translates into CASNRGVSYEQYF.

The rearrangement links TRBV27 to TRBJ2-7; 7 nucleotides align to TRBD1. Germline values: CDR1 MNHEY, CDR2 SMNVEV (reference sequence). The CDR3 is 15 amino acids. Trimming at V came to 5 bases and at J to 3 bases, leaving 10 bases not matched to a gene. The CDR3 loop reads CASSLRRQGIYEQYF. DNA of the CDR3: TGTGCCAGCAGTCTAAGGCGACAGGGTATCTACGAGCAGTACTTC.

This clone showed up just a few times. At one end, the junction sequence differs from germline, possibly due to a read error. Other DNA variants within this sample encode the same CDR3. The V gene is TRBV7-7, the J gene TRBJ2-2, with D hard to call. The CDR3 has 11 amino acids. In germline, CDR1 is SSHAT, CDR2 FNYEAQ (reference sequence). The CDR3 DNA reads as TGTGCTAGCAGCTCGACCGGGGAGCTGTTTTTT. As protein: CASSSTGELFF.

As concerns this clone: Sequence at one end of the junction differs from germline and may be a read error. The J gene is TRBJ2-2, the V gene TRBV5-1, with D possibly TRBD1 on 6 matching bases. Germline V gives CDR1 SGHRS, CDR2 YFSETQ. The CDR3 has 18 amino acids. The CDR3 nucleotides are TGCGTCAGCAGCTTGGGTTCCCCACAGGGCCTGGCCACCGGGGAGCTGTTTTTT. Translating gives CVSSLGSPQGLATGELFF. The complete variable domain, with remaining parts taken from reference TRBV5-1 and TRBJ2-2, reads KAGVTQTPRYLIKTRGQQVTLSCSPISGHRSVSWYQQTPGQGLQFLFEYFSETQRNKGNFPGRFSGRQFSNSRSEMNVSTLELGDSALYLCVSSLGSPQGLATGELFFGEGSRLTVL.

The chain joins TRBV5-1 to TRBJ2-2; the D gene is possibly TRBD2 (5 bases). Germline V gene data show CDR1 as SGHRS and CDR2 as YFSETQ. The CDR3 is 18 residues long. The V gene lost 3 bases and the J gene lost 0 bases, with 18 bases spanning the gap. In nucleotides, the CDR3 is TGCGCCAGCAGCTGGTCTCGACTATTTGCATCGAACACCGGGGAGCTGTTTTTT. This encodes CASSWSRLFASNTGELFF. Looking up the rest from reference TRBV5-1 and TRBJ2-2 gives the full variable domain: KAGVTQTPRYLIKTRGQQVTLSCSPISGHRSVSWYQQTPGQGLQFLFEYFSETQRNKGNFPGRFSGRQFSNSRSEMNVSTLELGDSALYLCASSWSRLFASNTGELFFGEGSRLTVL.

Comment on this clone: At the DNA level, this CDR3 is encoded by other sequences in the same sample as well. This rearrangement joins TRBV4-1 to TRBJ2-7, with 8 bases that match TRBD2. Trimming took 1 base from V and 4 from J; bases not matched to a gene: 3. CDR1 MGHRA and CDR2 YSYEKL come from the germline V gene. CDR3 length: 14 amino acids. The CDR3 nucleotides are TGCGCCAGCAGCCAAGGTAGCGGGACTTACGAGCAGTACTTC. Protein sequence: CASSQGSGTYEQYF.

The rearrangement links TRBV2 to TRBJ2-7; the match to TRBD2 covers 7 bases. The CDR3 is made up of 16 amino acids. Germline V lookup: CDR1 SNHLY, CDR2 FYNNEI. V shed 2 bases, J shed 0 bases, and the junction held 7 bases outside the gene matches. This chain's CDR3 is CASSEWGGSSSYEQYF. The CDR3 nucleotides are TGTGCCAGCAGTGAATGGGGGGGTTCGAGCTCCTACGAGCAGTACTTC.

The genes are TRBV28 and TRBJ2-2; D call uncertain. CDR3 length: 15 residues. Between the trimmed V and J ends, which lost 3 bases and 3 bases, there was a span of 11 bases. CDR1 and CDR2 (germline): MDHEN, SYDVKM. CDR3 sequence (DNA): TGTGCCAGCAGTTTCCAGGACGGATACACCGGGGAGCTGTTTTTT. Encoded protein: CASSFQDGYTGELFF.

In the case of this clone: A read error is possible here, since a much larger clone lies one base away. The rearrangement joins TRBV6-5 to TRBJ2-1; D not resolved. CDR1 is MNHEY and CDR2 is SVGAGI in the germline V gene. The V end was cut by 2 bases, the J end by 0 bases, with 5 bases between. The CDR3 totals 14 residues. The CDR3 spells CASSYGDSYNEQFF. As DNA, the CDR3 is TGTGCCAGCAGTTACGGGGACTCCTACAATGAGCAGTTCTTC.

The chain recombines TRBV27 with TRBJ2-7; 9 bases map to TRBD2. CDR3 length equals 13 residues. Germline lookup yields CDR1 MNHEY and CDR2 SMNVEV (reference sequence). V dropped 4 bases and J dropped 5; count of bases not matched to a gene: 3. CDR3: CASSYSGSNEQYF. In DNA, the CDR3 is TGTGCCAGCAGTTATAGCGGGAGTAACGAGCAGTACTTC.

V usage is TRBV5-6 and J usage is TRBJ2-2; D remains ambiguous. V was shortened by 4 bases and J by 10 bases, with 11 bases between the two germline ends. The CDR3 is 12 residues long. Looked up from germline, CDR1 is SGHDT and CDR2 is YYEEEE. The CDR3 nucleotides are TGTGCCAGCAGCGGCGAGAATCCGGAGCTGTTTTTT. Its translation is CASSGENPELFF.

This chain connects TRBV6-5 to TRBJ1-1; TRBD1 might be the D (5 bases). Trimming shortened V by 6 bases and J by 3 bases, and 14 bases separated the two germline ends. CDR3 size: 14 residues. Germline loops: CDR1 MNHEY, CDR2 SVGAGI. The CDR3 nucleotides are TGTGCCAGCAGCAAACAGGCCTGGGACACTGAAGCTTTCTTT. It yields the protein CASSKQAWDTEAFF.

This chain uses TRBV13 with TRBJ2-2; D remains unclear. There are 13 residues in the CDR3. Germline V gives CDR1 PRHDT, CDR2 FYEKMQ (reference sequence). V lost 0 bases and J 5 bases, leaving 4 bases between the germline ends. The CDR3 loop reads CASSLGRTGELFF. The CDR3 DNA reads as TGTGCCAGCAGCTTAGGGAGGACCGGGGAGCTGTTTTTT.

V and J are TRBV9 and TRBJ2-2, with D maybe TRBD2 (5 bases). Per the germline V gene, CDR1 is SGDLS and CDR2 is YYNGEE. The CDR3 loop spans 19 amino acids. Trimming removed 3 bases at V and 1 base at J, with 22 bases between. The DNA for the CDR3 is TGTGCCAGCAGCGGACTCAGTGGTAGCGCTAACCTGAACACCGGGGAGCTGTTTTTT. Translation gives CASSGLSGSANLNTGELFF.

This rearrangement joins TRBV7-9 to TRBJ2-7, with 7 bases matching TRBD2. Germline lookup yields CDR1 SEHNR and CDR2 FQNEAQ (reference sequence). Germline trimming cut 1 base from V and 2 bases from J; bases unmatched to any gene: 5. The CDR3 is made up of 15 amino acids. The CDR3 region has the DNA TGTGCCAGCAGCTTAGGTGAGGGACTAACCTACGAGCAGTACTTC. It is translated as CASSLGEGLTYEQYF.

CDR3 amino acids: CASRAGQGESNEQFF. The CDR3 coding sequence is TGTGCAAGTCGCGCCGGACAGGGAGAAAGCAATGAGCAGTTCTTC. The chain joins TRBV12-2 to TRBJ2-1; the tabulated D call, TRBD1, remains unverified against the DNA. TRBV12-2 constitutes a pseudogene. CDR3 length equals 15 residues.

The V and J genes are TRBV7-3 and TRBJ2-5; tentative D call: TRBD2 (6 bases). From germline, CDR1 is SGHTA and CDR2 FQGTGA. V was shortened by 5 bases and J by 5 bases, with 21 bases between the two germline ends. This CDR3 has 16 amino acids. DNA for the CDR3: TGTGCCAGCAGCCCACGCGGGTACGGGAGCGGGGAGACCCAGTACTTC. This translates into CASSPRGYGSGETQYF.

The J gene is TRBJ2-3, the V gene TRBV6-1; TRBD2 agrees at 11 bases. CDR3 length: 15 amino acids. The V gene's germline CDR1 is MNHNS and CDR2 SASEGT. J gave up 2 bases and V 6 bases, and 4 bases lay outside the gene matches. In nucleotides, the CDR3 is TGTGCCAGCAGCCTACTAGCGGGAGACACAGATACGCAGTATTTT. This encodes CASSLLAGDTDTQYF.